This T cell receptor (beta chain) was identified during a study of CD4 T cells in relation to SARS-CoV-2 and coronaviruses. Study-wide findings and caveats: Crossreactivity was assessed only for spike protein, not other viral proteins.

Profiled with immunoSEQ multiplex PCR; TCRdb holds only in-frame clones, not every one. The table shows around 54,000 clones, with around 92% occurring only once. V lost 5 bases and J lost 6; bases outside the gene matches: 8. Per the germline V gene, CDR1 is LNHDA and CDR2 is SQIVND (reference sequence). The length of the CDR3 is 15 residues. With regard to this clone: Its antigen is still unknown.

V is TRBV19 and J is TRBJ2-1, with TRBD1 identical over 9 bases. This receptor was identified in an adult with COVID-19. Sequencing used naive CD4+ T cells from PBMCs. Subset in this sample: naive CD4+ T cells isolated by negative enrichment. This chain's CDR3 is CASSPTGGYPNEQFF. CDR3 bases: TGTGCCAGTAGTCCGACAGGGGGTTATCCCAATGAGCAGTTCTTC. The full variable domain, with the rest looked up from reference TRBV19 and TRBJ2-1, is DGGITQSPKYLFRKEGQNVTLSCEQNLNHDAMYWYRQDPGQGLRLIYYSQIVNDFQKGDIAEGYSVSREKKESFPLTVTSAQKNPTAFYLCASSPTGGYPNEQFFGPGTRLTVL.